The next 12 T cell receptor beta chains were all read from a single sample in a study of OX40 agonist ivuxolimab in advanced cancers. This table comes from immunoSEQ multiplex PCR, and its TCRdb copy is limited to in-frame clones, with some not included. The sample comprises 30,000 to 35,000 clones, 80% to 85% of which are singletons, and about 2.5% rests with the top ten. The specimen comprised CD4+ or CD8+ T cells sorted from blood, sampled in a trial of the OX40 agonist ivuxolimab. The receptors stem from an adult with an advanced solid tumor such as melanoma, head and neck, liver or kidney cancer.

This chain joins TRBV6-4 and TRBJ2-1; TRBD2 matches at 8 bases. CDR1 is MRHNA and CDR2 is SNTAGT in the germline V gene. With 2 bases clipped from V and 8 bases from J, the junction kept 2 bases outside the gene matches. The CDR3 contains 13 residues. CDR3 nucleotide sequence: TGTGCCAGCAGTGACGGCGGGAGGTATGAGCAGTTCTTC. Translated, it gives CASSDGGRYEQFF.

The chain couples TRBV5-1 to TRBJ2-2, with D unclear. The CDR3 has 15 amino acids. Germline V gives CDR1 SGHRS, CDR2 YFSETQ. With 0 bases removed from V and 5 bases from J, the gap between germline ends came to 11 bases. The CDR3 spells CASSLVGSSTGELFF. CDR3 nucleotide sequence: TGCGCCAGCAGCTTGGTGGGGTCAAGTACCGGGGAGCTGTTTTTT.

The rearrangement joins TRBV12-2 to TRBJ2-7. TRBV12-2 corresponds to a pseudogene. This CDR3 region has 15 residues. CDR3 residues: CASRLDDGPTYEQYF. In DNA, the CDR3 is TGTGCAAGTCGCTTAGACGACGGGCCGACCTACGAGCAGTACTTC.

The chain carries TRBV19 and TRBJ2-5, with 12 bases matching TRBD2. CDR1 is LNHDA, CDR2 SQIVND, per germline (reference sequence). V was pared by 4 bases and J by 6 bases, with 6 bases of the junction left unmatched. This CDR3 is 15 amino acids long. The CDR3 protein is CASSTSSGGAKTQYF. CDR3 bases: TGTGCCAGTAGTACCTCTAGCGGGGGGGCAAAGACCCAGTACTTC.

The CDR3 region has the DNA TGTGCCAGCAGCCCCGGGACTAGTTTGGAGACCCAGTACTTC. Amino acids: CASSPGTSLETQYF. The chain joins TRBV2 to TRBJ2-5, with TRBD2 identical over 8 bases. The CDR3 has 14 amino acids. The V segment lost 6 bases and the J segment 5 bases; nucleotides outside the gene matches: 8. Per germline, CDR1 SNHLY and CDR2 FYNNEI.

The rearrangement joins TRBV7-9 to TRBJ2-2; possible D gene TRBD1, 6 bases. The CDR3 has 13 amino acids. Per germline, CDR1 SEHNR and CDR2 FQNEAQ (reference sequence). The ends were cut back, 1 base at V and 6 bases at J, with 6 bases in the middle. This CDR3 is CASSLGQAGELFF. The CDR3 DNA is TGTGCCAGCAGCTTAGGACAGGCCGGGGAGCTGTTTTTT.

This clone is a singleton in its sample. The chain joins TRBV18 to TRBJ2-5; D is perhaps TRBD1 (5 bases). The CDR3 sequence is 13 residues long. Trimming pared 3 bases from V and 5 bases from J, leaving 10 bases between. Germline CDR1 reads KGHSH; CDR2 reads LQKENI. The chain's CDR3 is CASSPAGKETQYF. Written as DNA, the CDR3 is TGTGCCAGCTCACCCGCAGGGAAGGAGACCCAGTACTTC.

In this sample, this clone turned up a few times. The J gene is TRBJ2-7, the V gene TRBV10-3; D gene unclear. The CDR3 covers 15 residues. From germline, CDR1 is ENHRY and CDR2 SYGVKD. Trimming pared 2 bases from V and 0 bases from J, leaving 11 bases between. As DNA, the CDR3 is TGTGCCATCAGTGAGCGGGTGGGCAGCTCCTACGAGCAGTACTTC. Amino acid sequence: CAISERVGSSYEQYF.

The chain is built from TRBV7-9 and TRBJ2-1; 12 nucleotides line up with TRBD2. Germline V gives CDR1 SEHNR, CDR2 FQNEAQ (reference sequence). The CDR3 contains 15 residues. With V trimmed by 5 bases and J by 7 bases, 6 bases remained unmatched. The CDR3 DNA reads TGTGCCAGCAGCCCCGGGACTAGCGGGTGGAATGAGCAGTTCTTC. Translated: CASSPGTSGWNEQFF.

The V and J genes are TRBV7-9 and TRBJ1-5, with unresolved D. V lost 4 bases and J lost 0, with 10 bases in between. CDR1 SEHNR and CDR2 FQNEAQ come from the germline V gene (reference sequence). The CDR3 contains 15 residues. The CDR3 region is CASSSGSNSNQPQHF. CDR3 in DNA: TGTGCCAGCAGCTCCGGGTCTAATAGCAATCAGCCCCAGCATTTT. Variable domain in full (rest from reference TRBV7-9 and TRBJ1-5): DTGVSQNPRHKITKRGQNVTFRCDPISEHNRLYWYRQTLGQGPEFLTYFQNEAQLEKSRLLSDRFSAERPKGSFSTLEIQRTEQGDSAMYLCASSSGSNSNQPQHFGDGTRLSIL.

A few counts support this clone. V gene TRBV7-3 combines with J gene TRBJ2-5, with unresolved D. Germline V gene sequence: CDR1 SGHTA, CDR2 FQGTGA. Trimming removed 5 bases at V and 5 bases at J, with 12 bases between. The CDR3 covers 13 residues. The DNA for the CDR3 is TGTGCCAGCAGCCGCGGTGATACGGAGACCCAGTACTTC. Translation gives CASSRGDTETQYF.

CDR3: CASSLGLVTQYF. CDR3 nucleotides: TGTGCCAGCAGCTTAGGGTTGGTGACCCAGTACTTC. The chain employs TRBV7-8 and TRBJ2-5; D unclear. The germline V gene encodes CDR1 SGHVS and CDR2 FQNEAQ. The CDR3 has 12 amino acids. The V end lost 1 base, the J end lost 7 bases, and 7 bases lay between the germline ends.